This T cell receptor (beta chain) derives from a study of blood T cell repertoires in COVID-19. This clone was observed a single time. In the authors' methods: Reference gene primer amplification yielded estimated nucleated cell counts. Clones were read by immunoSEQ multiplex PCR, and TCRdb kept only the in-frame ones, dropping some. D and trimming were read from the DNA, whereas the V and J calls and clone size are those reported in that table. The sample shows 200,000 to 250,000 clones, 70% to 85% of them seen only once. Sequencing was done on a sample of PBMCs or T cells enriched from blood (not recorded which). This clonotype was sampled from a man in his forties who had recovered from COVID-19.

The CDR3 spells CASSLEGTSKAFF. As DNA, the CDR3 is TGCGCCAGCAGCTTGGAGGGGACTTCAAAAGCTTTCTTT. The chain has TRBV5-1 and TRBJ1-1, with D perhaps matching TRBD1 (5 bases). Trimming shortened V by 0 bases and J by 9 bases, and 12 bases separated the two germline ends. This CDR3 comprises 13 residues. The germline V gene has CDR1 SGHRS and CDR2 YFSETQ.